This TCR beta chain was sequenced during a study of cytomegalovirus exposure and HLA in healthy donors (dated by TCRdb to about 2017). Study-level background: An earlier analysis of 587 of the donors reported 250 to 300 Gb of sequence data and about 100 million unique TCR beta sequences from roughly 180 million T cells. In a later analysis, previously published TCR beta repertoires from fewer than 750 donors were re-analyzed and high-resolution HLA genotyping was added so that TCR occurrence patterns could be studied. Rather than drawing on any new phenotypic data, the later analysis identified candidate immune exposures from TCR beta sequences and the way those sequences occurred across donors. Of the 398 genotyped donors, about 80% fell in the genetic ancestry cluster associated with self-reported Caucasian donors. The study profiled the T cell repertoires of around 700 subjects by immunosequencing and related them to cytomegalovirus serostatus. Besides the first cohort of 550 to 750 subjects, a separate validation cohort made up of 90 to 150 different subjects was used. An early release that covered about 600 HLA-typed donors contained 300 to 350 gigabases of sequencing data and about 93 million unique TCR sequences. Genome-wide SNP genotypes for about 55% of the 666 donors were used in a later genetic analysis, which treated that subset as a discovery cohort. An earlier analysis of approximately 500 of the donors applied high-throughput TCR beta sequencing to assess whether each TCR beta V gene segment acted as functional or pseudogenic. About five DR-DQ haplotypes were treated as single units for association and clustering because of strong linkage in the cohort. Typing coverage varied by locus: roughly 620-640 donors for A, B, C, DRB1 and DQB1; roughly 560 for DQA1; more than 600 for DPA1; roughly 470 for DPB1. High-throughput TCR immunosequencing, statistical association of individual TCRs with disease status, and machine learning were combined to predict cytomegalovirus infection status. The study aimed to test whether signatures of past pathogen exposure could be identified by cataloging public T cell receptors. HLA typing included class I and class II loci at four-digit resolution. Among almost 400 genotyped donors of the cohort, an average of around 240,000 unique TCR beta nucleotide sequences were sequenced per donor, roughly 20% of them non-productive. Alongside the repertoire data, information on donor age, sex, ethnicity and CMV serostatus was compiled. Every repertoire in the discovery cohort had been generated on one and the same sequencing platform. Study-wide findings and limitations: A later analysis found that TCR association rates varied across HLA loci, with DRB1 alleles showing the most associated TCRs and HLA-C alleles the fewest. Because HLA typing was unavailable for some donors at each locus, only the typed subset was used in association tests. A later analysis found that HLA-associated TCR beta chains were more clonally expanded and had lower generation probabilities than equally common non-associated chains. In a later analysis, several top co-occurrence clusters were reported to appear linked to parvovirus B19, influenza, CMV and Epstein-Barr virus. The classifier was reported to diagnose cytomegalovirus status with high specificity and sensitivity in both the original cohort and the validation cohort. According to a later genetic analysis, donors in an Asian-associated ancestry cluster had fewer N-insertions in productive TCRs than the approximately 630-donor mean. Roughly uniform sequencing depth across donors was assumed in presence/absence analyses, although this assumption may not hold. Most CMV-associated TCR beta chains appeared to be HLA-restricted in a later analysis, and the HLA associations seemed to be driven largely by CMV exposure. Linkage disequilibrium might explain the correlated functional status among segregating V segments, but an unknown experimental factor could not be excluded. In vitro tests confirmed that three of the cytomegalovirus-associated TCR beta chains recognize cytomegalovirus antigens. A cluster of highly shared sequence variants was judged likely to be a technical artifact of the sequencing pipeline. A further reported finding was that TCR beta sequences accurately predicted the HLA-A and HLA-B alleles for most subjects in the first cohort. For the cohort, immune exposure information was limited to CMV serostatus. Only TCR beta chains were sequenced in this cohort, and the absence of alpha or paired-chain data limited detectable features. Strong co-occurrence of HLA alleles, especially DR and DQ, made assigning TCR associations to individual alleles difficult. The authors suggested that the approach could potentially be generalized to other disease states and immunological phenotypes. Specific HLA alleles were associated with around 18,000 TCR beta sequences at a false discovery rate of 0.05 in a later analysis. In an earlier analysis of 587 of the donors, most TCR beta V segments were observed in productive rearrangements about 87% or about 30% of the time, broadly matching IMGT annotations. A later genetic analysis associated a missense DCLRE1C variant with V-gene and J-gene trimming of TCR beta chains, and an independent cohort replicated the association. Most TCR sequences were seen in very few donors, while some public TCRs were found in many individuals. The 87-base-pair reads could not distinguish some IMGT-functional V segments, including TRBV6-2 and TRBV6-3, so those segments were excluded. Because counts were too low, approximately 15 rarely observed V segments, including chromosome 9 orphons, were excluded from the earlier analysis of 587 of the donors. A total of roughly 160 TCR beta chains were listed by the study as associated with cytomegalovirus.

The library was generated by the immunoSEQ multiplex PCR assay. For the multiplex PCR, a mixture combining 60 forward primers for TCR Vbeta segments and 13 reverse primers for TCR Jbeta segments was used. A multiplex PCR assay on genomic DNA amplified the CDR3 region of rearranged TCR beta genes. Amplified TCR beta libraries were sequenced as 87-base-pair reads on the Illumina HiSeq System. Concerning the study's data processing: Across the roughly 640 repertoires, a later analysis counted some 81 million unique TCR beta chains, some 11 million of which were shared by at least two donors. Raw reads were error-corrected and collapsed into unique sequences by a nearest-neighbor algorithm in which closely related sequences were merged to remove PCR and sequencing errors. CDR3 sequences were aligned to IMGT reference sequences to assign V, D and J gene segments. For a sequence to be retained, at least a six-nucleotide match to both a V gene segment and a J gene segment was required. A rearrangement counted as productive if the CDR3 had no stop codons and remained in frame with V and J, and every other rearrangement counted as non-productive. Following IMGT convention, CDR3 was defined as the stretch from the second conserved V-encoded cysteine up to the conserved J-encoded phenylalanine. The earlier analysis of about 610 of the donors excluded sequences that lacked an unambiguous match to a single V gene segment. In an earlier analysis of 450 to 700 of the donors, V segments were called functional above 56.7% productive rearrangements and were called segregating when the between-donor standard deviation exceeded 5%. A statistical classification framework was built for diagnosing cytomegalovirus status from the catalog of TCR beta chain sequences. In a later analysis, TCR nucleotide sequences were compared against IMGT/GENE-DB human TR gene sequences so that V and J genes could be assigned. Using the TCRdist pipeline, a later analysis assigned CDR3 sequences along with most-parsimonious VDJ recombination scenarios. In a later analysis, every TCR beta chain was defined by the combination of its CDR3 amino acid sequence and its V-gene family, and reads without a unique V-gene family were dropped. A later analysis removed over 500 highly shared, low-generation-probability nucleotide sequences to deal with suspected cross-contamination and a sequencing artifact. In a later analysis, a clonal expansion index for each public chain was calculated from normalized within-repertoire ranks of inferred template counts. Generation probabilities in a later analysis came from a VDJ recombination model fitted to out-of-frame rearrangements, and those results were checked against IGoR. A later analysis scored TCR-TCR, TCR-HLA and TCR-CMV co-occurrence with hypergeometric tests, applying a repertoire-size bias correction to TCR pairs. In a later analysis, false discovery rates were estimated by permuting HLA or CMV assignments 20 times. In a later analysis, co-occurring TCRs were grouped using DBSCAN, and TCRdist sequence similarity was added for clustering within HLA-allele-positive subsets. Repertoires with fewer than 30,000 or more than 120,000 public chains, plus five repertoires with anomalous nucleotide sharing, were excluded from co-occurrence clustering. The source is immuneACCESS, and TCRdb retained only in-frame sequences with V and J called. Part of the clones is not carried over; for the studies checked, unresolved V genes explain less than half of this, and the remainder is unexplained. The V and J calls and clone size are taken from that table; D and trimming were inferred from the DNA. The sample table holds 70,000 or so clones. Approximately 2.9% of the sample comes from the top ten.

V has 2 bases trimmed and J has 7 bases trimmed; junction bases matching no gene number 4. According to the germline V gene, CDR1 reads SGHVS and CDR2 reads FQNEAQ. The CDR3 holds 15 amino acids from the cysteine to the phenylalanine. Only the CDR3 DNA stays, 45 bases, in frame from base 1. The cohort consisted of some 670 healthy bone marrow donors. At the time of sampling, all cohort members were nominally healthy, though unrecorded immune exposures were likely present. The donor was CMV seronegative and was included in the group of about 350 seronegative cohort members. A peripheral blood sample was provided by each donor, and peripheral blood mononuclear cells were used for TCR beta sequencing. Genomic DNA was extracted from the blood cell samples with the Qiagen DNeasy Blood Extraction Kit. Details on this clone: There is no known antigen for this receptor.

Material for sequencing was PBMCs. This receptor was obtained from a man aged 35-49 years in good health and CMV-seronegative. This chain joins TRBV7-8 to TRBJ1-6; 8 central bases correspond to TRBD1. The encoded CDR3 is CASSLRGQVNSPLHF. In nucleotides, the sequence is TGTGCCAGCAGCTTAAGGGGACAGGTGAATTCACCCCTCCACTTT. The CDR3, completed at both ends by the reference TRBV7-8 and TRBJ1-6 genes, gives the full variable domain GAGVSQSPRYKVAKRGQDVALRCDPISGHVSLFWYQQALGQGPEFLTYFQNEAQLDKSGLPSDRFFAERPEGSVSTLKIQRTQQEDSAVYLCASSLRGQVNSPLHFGNGTRLTVT.